Shown below are 18 T cell receptor beta chains from a single sample sequenced in a study of spatial heterogeneity in lung cancer. TCRdb reprocessed the 5' RACE reads with MiXCR, giving one entry per CDR3 protein. The sample yields roughly 10,000 distinct CDR3 sequences, approximately 3.7% seen once. Described time point: sample taken at primary tumor resection. The sample was PBMCs, taken at surgery. The origin of the receptors is a female donor with early-stage non-small cell lung cancer.

The chain uses TRBV7-2 and TRBJ2-3; 7 positions match TRBD1. From germline, CDR1 is SGHTA and CDR2 FQGNSA. V gave up 5 bases and J gave up 0 bases; unmatched junction bases: 5. The CDR3 has 15 amino acids. The CDR3 sequence is CASSRTGASTDTQYF. Here the CDR3 DNA reads TGTGCCAGCAGCCGGACAGGAGCTAGCACAGATACGCAGTATTTT. The entire variable domain, with the rest obtained from reference TRBV7-2 and TRBJ2-3, is as follows: GAGVSQSPSNKVTEKGKDVELRCDPISGHTALYWYRQSLGQGLEFLIYFQGNSAPDKSGLPSDRFSAERTGGSVSTLTIQRTQQEDSAVYLCASSRTGASTDTQYFGPGTRLTVL.

This clonotype was recorded many times. The chain combines TRBV27 with TRBJ2-1, with TRBD2 matching 9 bases. This CDR3 contains 14 residues. Per germline, CDR1 MNHEY and CDR2 SMNVEV (reference sequence). The V gene end was trimmed by 4 bases and the J gene end by 7 bases; junction bases not matched to a gene: 5. In DNA form, the CDR3 reads TGTGCCAGCAGTTGGGGCGGGAGGGTGAATGAGCAGTTCTTC. Its translation: CASSWGGRVNEQFF.

With regard to this clonotype: With a much larger clone just one base away, this may be a read error. The J gene is TRBJ2-1, the V gene TRBV4-3; 10 bases map to TRBD2. This CDR3 comprises 15 residues. The germline V gene has CDR1 LGHNA and CDR2 YSLEER. The CDR3 nucleotides are TGCGCCAGCAGCCAAAGAGCGGGAGGGCCATATGAGCAGTCCTTC. It translates to CASSQRAGGPYEQSF.

This clonotype appeared many times. The gene calls are TRBV20-1 and TRBJ2-1; 9 nucleotides align to TRBD2. V was pared by 1 base and J by 3 bases, with 4 bases of the junction left unmatched. Germline CDR1 and CDR2: DFQATT and SNEGSKA (reference sequence). The CDR3 runs 15 residues. This chain's CDR3 is CSARGGRALYNEQFF. DNA of the CDR3: TGCAGTGCTAGAGGCGGGAGGGCCCTCTACAATGAGCAGTTCTTC.

This clonotype was recorded many times. The chain employs TRBV7-6 and TRBJ2-1; 15 positions agree with TRBD2. Germline V gene sequence: CDR1 SGHVS, CDR2 FNYEAQ. Trimming at V came to 5 bases and at J to 8 bases, leaving 19 bases not matched to a gene. The CDR3 extends over 20 amino acids. The CDR3 spells CASSIVGTSGRKRVGDEQFF. In DNA form, the CDR3 reads TGTGCCAGCAGCATAGTCGGGACTAGCGGGAGGAAAAGGGTGGGTGATGAGCAGTTCTTC.

The chain joins TRBV7-2 to TRBJ2-2; maybe TRBD2 (6 bases). The CDR3 runs 17 residues. The germline V gene has CDR1 SGHTA and CDR2 FQGNSA. V gave up 5 bases and J gave up 4 bases, with 20 bases separating them. This CDR3 is CASSPWLGGDLTGELFF. Here the CDR3 DNA reads TGTGCCAGCAGCCCTTGGCTGGGCGGGGACCTCACCGGGGAGCTGTTTTTT.

This clonotype has a count of ten or more. One end of the junction is discordant with germline, which a read error may explain. The gene calls are TRBV4-3 and TRBJ2-4; TRBD1 is a possible D gene (6 bases). The CDR3 spans 15 residues. Germline assignment: CDR1 LGHNA and CDR2 YSLEER. The CDR3 region is CAGSPVWQGSDIQYF. DNA for the CDR3: TGCGCCGGCAGCCCCGTATGGCAGGGGTCGGACATTCAGTACTTC.

This clonotype was recorded many times. The gene calls are TRBV6-1 and TRBJ1-5; 8 nucleotides align to TRBD1. Germline V gives CDR1 MNHNS, CDR2 SASEGT. Unmatched junction bases numbered 9, after V lost 10 bases and J lost 4 bases. This CDR3 contains 14 residues. The CDR3 sequence is CAIRQGTQNQPQHF. The CDR3 DNA sequence: TGTGCCATTCGACAGGGGACTCAGAATCAGCCCCAGCATTTT.

This clonotype was recorded a few times. The chain has TRBV4-1 and TRBJ2-7, with 8 bases lining up with TRBD2. The CDR3 is 16 amino acids. From germline, CDR1 is MGHRA and CDR2 YSYEKL. V was pared by 0 bases and J by 3 bases, with 7 bases of the junction left unmatched. CDR3 loop: CASSQDGSGVLYEQYF. In DNA form, the CDR3 reads TGCGCCAGCAGCCAAGACGGTAGCGGGGTCCTCTACGAGCAGTACTTC.

This clonotype was seen many times. This chain links TRBV29-1 with TRBJ1-1; the D gene is possibly TRBD1 (6 bases). The germline CDR1 and CDR2 sequences are SQVTM and ANQGSEA. V gave up 7 bases and J gave up 0 bases, with 15 bases separating them. This CDR3 region has 14 residues. As DNA, the CDR3 is TGCAGCGCGCGGAGGGGGGGCATGAACACTGAAGCTTTCTTT. This codes for CSARRGGMNTEAFF.

This clonotype was observed many times. The chain recombines TRBV18 with TRBJ1-2; the match to TRBD1 covers 9 bases. V lost 0 bases to trimming and J lost 5 bases; unmatched junction nucleotides: 7. The CDR3 sequence is 16 residues long. Germline V gene sequence: CDR1 KGHSH, CDR2 LQKENI. The CDR3 DNA sequence: TGTGCCAGCTCACCACCTCCGACAGGGGGTCTGTATGGCTACACCTTC. Amino acid sequence: CASSPPPTGGLYGYTF.

In this sample, this clonotype turned up many times. The chain couples TRBV4-3 to TRBJ2-3, with 8 bases aligning to TRBD1. This CDR3 is built from 15 residues. Per germline, CDR1 LGHNA and CDR2 YSLEER. V lost 5 bases, J lost 6 bases, and 10 bases stayed unmatched. The CDR3 region has the DNA TGCGCCAGCAGCTTAAACAGGGGGTCTGTTGATACGCAGTATTTT. Protein product: CASSLNRGSVDTQYF.

This clonotype was seen at least ten times. The V and J genes are TRBV7-2 and TRBJ2-1; 10 bases are a match to TRBD2. CDR1 and CDR2 from the germline V gene are SGHTA and FQGNSA. V was clipped by 7 bases and J by 0 bases; unmatched bases: 3. The CDR3 contains 15 residues. The CDR3 DNA reads TGTGCCAGCAAGCGGGAGGGAAGCTCCTACAATGAGCAGTTCTTC. Its translation is CASKREGSSYNEQFF.

This chain links TRBV7-8 with TRBJ2-5; D is possibly TRBD2 (5 bases). Trimming cost V 2 bases and J 4 bases, with 11 bases left between them. This CDR3 is 14 amino acids long. Germline CDR1 is SGHVS and CDR2 is FQNEAQ. CDR3 amino acids: CASSLSGSRETQYF. The CDR3 DNA reads as TGTGCCAGCAGCTTATCGGGGAGCAGAGAGACCCAGTACTTC.

In this sample, this clonotype turned up many times. The chain's CDR3 is CASSLKGQGDSPLFF. The DNA of the CDR3 is TGCGCCAGCAGCTTGAAAGGACAAGGAGATTCCCCACTGTTTTTT. V gene TRBV5-1 combines with J gene TRBJ1-4; the D gene is possibly TRBD1 (5 bases). CDR3 length: 15 residues. Deletions cut 1 base from V and 13 bases from J, with 20 bases between. Germline V lookup: CDR1 SGHRS, CDR2 YFSETQ. Full variable domain (rest looked up from reference TRBV5-1 and TRBJ1-4): KAGVTQTPRYLIKTRGQQVTLSCSPISGHRSVSWYQQTPGQGLQFLFEYFSETQRNKGNFPGRFSGRQFSNSRSEMNVSTLELGDSALYLCASSLKGQGDSPLFFGSGTQLSVL.

This clonotype showed up many times. Written as DNA, the CDR3 is TGTGCCGGAATCCAGGGGGCCGCCACCGGGGAGCTGTTTTTT. Encoded protein: CAGIQGAATGELFF. This sequence joins TRBV2 and TRBJ2-2, with 8 bases aligning to TRBD1. Trimming at V came to 11 bases and at J to 4 bases, leaving 9 bases not matched to a gene. Germline V gene sequence: CDR1 SNHLY, CDR2 FYNNEI. The CDR3 spans 14 residues. Full variable domain (remainder filled in from reference TRBV2 and TRBJ2-2): EPEVTQTPSHQVTQMGQEVILRCVPISNHLYFYWYRQILGQKVEFLVSFYNNEISEKSEIFDDQFSVERPDGSNFTLKIRSTKLEDSAMYFCAGIQGAATGELFFGEGSRLTVL.

This clonotype was detected ten times or more. The chain combines TRBV2 with TRBJ2-7; D gene ambiguous. Per the germline V gene, CDR1 is SNHLY and CDR2 is FYNNEI. The ends were cut back, 4 bases at V and 0 bases at J, with 13 bases in the middle. The CDR3 extends over 15 amino acids. CDR3 nucleotides: TGTGCCAGCAGTGCCCTCCACGCGCCCTCCTACGAGCAGTACTTC. Its protein is CASSALHAPSYEQYF.

This clonotype has at least ten counts. The genes are TRBV14 and TRBJ2-5, with 11 bases matching TRBD2. The J segment lost 1 base and the V segment lost 4 bases, leaving 5 bases of the junction unmatched. CDR3 size: 16 residues. The germline V gene encodes CDR1 SGHDN and CDR2 FVKESK. The CDR3 bases are TGTGCCAGCAGCCCCTTCCTAGCGGGAGGCCAAGAGACCCAGTACTTC. Translated: CASSPFLAGGQETQYF. Drawing the rest from reference TRBV14 and TRBJ2-5, the complete variable domain is EAGVTQFPSHSVIEKGQTVTLRCDPISGHDNLYWYRRVMGKEIKFLLHFVKESKQDESGMPNNRFLAERTGGTYSTLKVQPAELEDSGVYFCASSPFLAGGQETQYFGPGTRLLVL.